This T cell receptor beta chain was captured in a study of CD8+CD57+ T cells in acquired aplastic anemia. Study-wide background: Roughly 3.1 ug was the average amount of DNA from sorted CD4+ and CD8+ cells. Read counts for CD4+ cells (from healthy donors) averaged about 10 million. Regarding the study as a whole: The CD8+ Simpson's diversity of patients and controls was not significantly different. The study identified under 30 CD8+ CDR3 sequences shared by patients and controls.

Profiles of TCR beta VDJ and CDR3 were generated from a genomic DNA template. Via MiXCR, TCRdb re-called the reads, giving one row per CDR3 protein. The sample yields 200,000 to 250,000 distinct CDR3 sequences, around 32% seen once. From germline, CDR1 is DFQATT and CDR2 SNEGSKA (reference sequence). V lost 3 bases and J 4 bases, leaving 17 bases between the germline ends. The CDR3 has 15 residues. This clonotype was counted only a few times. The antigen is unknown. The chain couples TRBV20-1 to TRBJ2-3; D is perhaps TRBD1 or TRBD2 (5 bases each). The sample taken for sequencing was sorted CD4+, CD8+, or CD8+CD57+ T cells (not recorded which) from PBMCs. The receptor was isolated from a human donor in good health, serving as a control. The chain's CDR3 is CSARLPGPQADTQYF. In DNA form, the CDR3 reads TGCAGTGCTAGGTTACCGGGACCCCAAGCAGATACGCAGTATTTT.